This is a list of T cell receptor beta chains from one sample in a study of OX40 agonist ivuxolimab in advanced cancers. Measured with immunoSEQ multiplex PCR; TCRdb has only the in-frame clones, and not every one. The profile shows around 150,000 clones, about nine tenths of them singletons. The input for sequencing was CD4+ or CD8+ T cells sorted from blood, taken in a trial of the OX40 agonist ivuxolimab. These receptors all stem from an adult with an advanced solid tumor such as melanoma, head and neck, liver or kidney cancer. Both conserved end residues are trimmed from each CDR3. A D gene is named only where the DNA matches it firmly.

d_call: TRBD1; v_call: TRBV6-6; j_call: TRBJ1-5; cdr3_aa: ASSRGQGKGQPQH
d_call: -; v_call: TRBV5-1; j_call: TRBJ2-2; cdr3_aa: ASRLADTGELF
d_call: -; v_call: TRBV5-1; j_call: TRBJ2-3; cdr3_aa: ASSVIPGAQSTDTQY
d_call: TRBD1; v_call: TRBV5-4; j_call: TRBJ1-4; cdr3_aa: ASSSTGGDEKLF
d_call: -; v_call: TRBV27; j_call: TRBJ2-3; cdr3_aa: ASYSKWTDTQY
d_call: -; v_call: TRBV4-1; j_call: TRBJ2-1; cdr3_aa: ASSQDPRASDGNEQF
d_call: TRBD1; v_call: TRBV7-3; j_call: TRBJ2-3; cdr3_aa: ASSYGTGATDTQY
d_call: TRBD1; v_call: TRBV28; j_call: TRBJ2-7; cdr3_aa: ASRTGTGISYEQY
d_call: -; v_call: TRBV30; j_call: TRBJ2-2; cdr3_aa: AWTLGDRTYTGELF
d_call: TRBD1; v_call: TRBV11-3; j_call: TRBJ1-1; cdr3_aa: ASSPVGGQGNTEAF
d_call: TRBD1; v_call: TRBV7-3; j_call: TRBJ2-7; cdr3_aa: ASSLGGQPYYEQY
d_call: -; v_call: TRBV9; j_call: TRBJ2-2; cdr3_aa: ASSVGVPGELF
d_call: -; v_call: TRBV19; j_call: TRBJ1-5; cdr3_aa: ASSDLNQPQH
d_call: -; v_call: TRBV7-3; j_call: TRBJ1-5; cdr3_aa: ASSPDSNQPQH
d_call: -; v_call: TRBV28; j_call: TRBJ1-2; cdr3_aa: ASRGADGPNYGYT
d_call: -; v_call: TRBV6-5; j_call: TRBJ1-1; cdr3_aa: ASSSFPVGTEAF
d_call: TRBD2; v_call: TRBV7-2; j_call: TRBJ2-7; cdr3_aa: ASSLTGTSQFEQY
d_call: -; v_call: TRBV25-1; j_call: TRBJ2-2; cdr3_aa: ASSANHGISTGELF
d_call: -; v_call: TRBV25-1; j_call: TRBJ1-5; cdr3_aa: ASSDMASNQPQH
d_call: -; v_call: TRBV29-1; j_call: TRBJ2-7; cdr3_aa: SVEGETYYEQY
d_call: TRBD2; v_call: TRBV6-1; j_call: TRBJ2-7; cdr3_aa: ASSGAGNSYEQY
d_call: TRBD1; v_call: TRBV30; j_call: TRBJ1-5; cdr3_aa: AWSADRGDDQPQH
d_call: -; v_call: TRBV19; j_call: TRBJ2-5; cdr3_aa: ASSAGQETQY
d_call: TRBD1; v_call: TRBV7-3; j_call: TRBJ1-1; cdr3_aa: ASSLVGTGWTEAF
d_call: TRBD1; v_call: TRBV15; j_call: TRBJ2-1; cdr3_aa: ATSRDSGTGGRQF
d_call: -; v_call: TRBV4-1; j_call: TRBJ2-1; cdr3_aa: ASSQDRTGVDNEQF
d_call: -; v_call: TRBV5-1; j_call: TRBJ2-7; cdr3_aa: ASSLAGLTYEQY
d_call: TRBD1; v_call: TRBV7-3; j_call: TRBJ2-3; cdr3_aa: ASSRQGIVPDTQY
d_call: TRBD1; v_call: TRBV5-1; j_call: TRBJ1-1; cdr3_aa: ASSLQGVVSEAF
d_call: -; v_call: TRBV7-3; j_call: TRBJ1-1; cdr3_aa: ASSAQGTNTEAF
d_call: TRBD1; v_call: TRBV7-8; j_call: TRBJ1-1; cdr3_aa: ASSSRGPDTEAF
d_call: -; v_call: TRBV6-1; j_call: TRBJ1-5; cdr3_aa: ASSATPGSGQPQH
d_call: TRBD2; v_call: TRBV7-7; j_call: TRBJ2-3; cdr3_aa: ASSLGTSALSTDTQY
d_call: -; v_call: TRBV30; j_call: TRBJ2-5; cdr3_aa: AWSLSETQY
d_call: -; v_call: TRBV30; j_call: TRBJ1-2; cdr3_aa: AWSVDIFRT
d_call: -; v_call: TRBV5-1; j_call: TRBJ1-5; cdr3_aa: ASSLVGNQPQH
d_call: -; v_call: TRBV6-6; j_call: TRBJ2-7; cdr3_aa: ASSLTYEQY
d_call: -; v_call: TRBV2; j_call: TRBJ2-7; cdr3_aa: ASSETEGGSISG
d_call: TRBD1; v_call: TRBV7-6; j_call: TRBJ2-6; cdr3_aa: ASSSRTGFDGANVLT
d_call: TRBD2; v_call: TRBV29-1; j_call: TRBJ2-1; cdr3_aa: SVTPPGGPDEQF
d_call: TRBD2; v_call: TRBV6-5; j_call: TRBJ2-1; cdr3_aa: ASRAGTRGYNEQF
d_call: -; v_call: TRBV29-1; j_call: TRBJ2-3; cdr3_aa: SAGAGQGPNTQY
d_call: TRBD1; v_call: TRBV29-1; j_call: TRBJ2-7; cdr3_aa: SAGTGSSYEQY
d_call: TRBD2; v_call: TRBV5-1; j_call: TRBJ2-3; cdr3_aa: ASSLGLAGTQY
d_call: TRBD1; v_call: TRBV5-4; j_call: TRBJ2-6; cdr3_aa: ASSSGQGLTGANVLT
d_call: -; v_call: TRBV7-9; j_call: -; cdr3_aa: ASSSSGDEQY
d_call: -; v_call: TRBV30; j_call: TRBJ1-5; cdr3_aa: AWSVSAANQPQH
d_call: -; v_call: TRBV10-3; j_call: TRBJ1-2; cdr3_aa: AISGAGTDGGYT
d_call: -; v_call: TRBV4-1; j_call: TRBJ1-2; cdr3_aa: ASSQDQGTDYGYT
d_call: -; v_call: TRBV19; j_call: TRBJ1-4; cdr3_aa: ASKTGATNEKLF
d_call: -; v_call: TRBV18; j_call: TRBJ2-4; cdr3_aa: ASSPDGGIQY
d_call: -; v_call: TRBV7-9; j_call: TRBJ1-2; cdr3_aa: ASSSAQTVTADYT
d_call: -; v_call: TRBV7-2; j_call: TRBJ1-1; cdr3_aa: ASSPTGLEAF
d_call: -; v_call: TRBV11-2; j_call: TRBJ1-5; cdr3_aa: ASSLAPGRDQPQH
d_call: TRBD2; v_call: TRBV4-1; j_call: TRBJ2-3; cdr3_aa: ASSPRESDSTDTQY
d_call: -; v_call: TRBV6-6; j_call: TRBJ1-3; cdr3_aa: ASSYGSSGNTIY